A single sample is the source of the 19 T cell receptor beta chains below, sequenced in a study of T-cell memory formation after mild COVID-19. TCRdb processed the 5' RACE reads anew with MiXCR; each CDR3 protein has one entry. This sample carries about 350,000 distinct CDR3 sequences, approximately 14% of them seen once, and the ten largest clones take approximately 22%. Material for sequencing was PBMCs or a T cell subset sorted from them (not recorded which). Source of these receptors: a man in his late teens or twenties who had mild COVID-19 (a few samples of this study predate the infection). Cell type and time point are not known.

V gene TRBV14 combines with J gene TRBJ1-4; weak D call: TRBD1 (6 bases). CDR1 and CDR2 from the germline V gene are SGHDN and FVKESK. The V gene lost 2 bases and the J gene lost 8 bases, with 12 bases spanning the gap. The CDR3 consists of 14 residues. The CDR3 here is CASSQFLGQEKLFF. As DNA, the CDR3 is TGTGCCAGCAGCCAATTCCTAGGACAGGAAAAACTGTTTTTT.

This clonotype was seen ten or more times. This chain uses TRBV7-6 with TRBJ1-1; 9 nucleotides line up with TRBD1. J lost 5 bases, V lost 3 bases, and 10 bases had no gene match. Germline V gene lookup returns CDR1 SGHVS and CDR2 FNYEAQ. There are 16 residues in the CDR3. Written as DNA, the CDR3 is TGTGCCAGCAGCTTGGGACAGGGCGAGAGAAGAACTGAAGCTTTCTTT. It translates to CASSLGQGERRTEAFF.

V and J are TRBV6-1 and TRBJ2-3; D is ambiguous. The CDR3 has 15 amino acids. The V end lost 4 bases, the J end lost 1 base, and 12 bases lay between the germline ends. CDR1 and CDR2 (germline): MNHNS, SASEGT. CDR3 residues: CASSAGDKRTDTQYF. CDR3 in DNA: TGTGCCAGCAGTGCTGGCGACAAGCGCACAGATACGCAGTATTTT.

This clonotype was seen only a few times. The V gene is TRBV29-1, the J gene TRBJ1-2; 9 nucleotides match TRBD1. V shed 5 bases and J 6 bases; nucleotides not matched to a gene: 7. This CDR3 spans 13 amino acids. Germline V gene sequence: CDR1 SQVTM, CDR2 ANQGSEA. The CDR3 DNA reads as TGCAGCGTTTATACAGGGGGCGCGAATGGCTACACCTTC. This codes for CSVYTGGANGYTF.

The sample holds a few counts of this clonotype. V gene TRBV6-2 or TRBV6-3 combines with J gene TRBJ2-7; 10 bases match TRBD1. The CDR3 consists of 16 residues. CDR1 MNHEY and CDR2 SVGEGT come from the germline V gene. The trim removed 1 base at V and 0 bases at J, leaving 3 bases unmatched. This chain's CDR3 is CASSYLTGGISYEQYF. CDR3 sequence (DNA): TGTGCCAGCAGTTACTTGACAGGGGGCATCTCCTACGAGCAGTACTTC.

This clonotype was detected many times. The rearrangement uses TRBV7-2 and TRBJ2-5, with D perhaps TRBD2 (7 bases). CDR3 length: 16 amino acids. With 5 bases removed from V and 0 bases from J, the gap between germline ends came to 16 bases. CDR1 is SGHTA, CDR2 FQGNSA, per germline. The CDR3 DNA reads as TGTGCCAGCAGCCCGCCCCGCGGGGGCAACCAAGAGACCCAGTACTTC. It codes for CASSPPRGGNQETQYF.

The chain links TRBV25-1 to TRBJ2-2; 13 nucleotides line up with TRBD2. From germline, CDR1 is MGHDK and CDR2 SYGVNS. The trim removed 7 bases at V and 6 bases at J, leaving 11 bases unmatched. The CDR3 loop spans 17 amino acids. The CDR3 DNA follows: TGTGCCAGCACAGGACTAGCGGGGGCCCCGGGGTCCGGGGAGCTGTTTTTT. This translates into CASTGLAGAPGSGELFF.

V usage is TRBV6-2 or TRBV6-3 and J usage is TRBJ2-7, with no clear D. V lost 0 bases and J 3 bases, leaving 15 bases between the germline ends. The CDR3 contains 16 residues. The germline CDR1 and CDR2 sequences are MNHEY and SVGEGT. Here the CDR3 DNA reads TGTGCCAGCAGTTACTCGTGGACCGAGAACTTCTACGAGCAGTACTTC. Translation gives CASSYSWTENFYEQYF.

V is TRBV12-3 or TRBV12-4 and J is TRBJ2-4; unclear D gene. Trimming removed 3 bases at V and 2 bases at J, with 8 bases between. The CDR3 sequence is 14 residues long. CDR3 sequence: CASSFLSTKNIQYF. The CDR3 coding sequence is TGTGCCAGCAGTTTTCTCTCGACCAAAAACATTCAGTACTTC.

In this sample, this clonotype turned up a few times. This sequence joins TRBV10-3 and TRBJ2-7; 8 nucleotides match TRBD1. The ends lost 6 bases at V and 5 bases at J; junction bases unmatched: 6. The germline V gene has CDR1 ENHRY and CDR2 SYGVKD. The CDR3 extends over 13 amino acids. As DNA, the CDR3 is TGTGCCATCAGCGCGACAGGGGACCACGAGCAGTACGTC. Residues: CAISATGDHEQYV.

This chain links TRBV7-2 with TRBJ1-2, with D perhaps matching TRBD1 (6 bases). This CDR3 contains 13 residues. Germline CDR1 and CDR2: SGHTA and FQGNSA. V lost 5 bases to trimming and J lost 3 bases, with 10 bases between them. In DNA form, the CDR3 reads TGTGCCAGCAGCCGTAGGGGGGACTATGGCTACACCTTC. This sequence encodes CASSRRGDYGYTF.

Many counts were recorded for this clonotype. The gene calls are TRBV21-1 and TRBJ2-1. TRBV21-1 is classified as a pseudogene. This CDR3 is 17 amino acids long. The CDR3 sequence is CASSKVWESCSYNEQFF. CDR3 nucleotide sequence: TGTGCCAGCAGCAAAGTGTGGGAAAGTTGCTCCTACAATGAGCAGTTCTTC.

This clonotype has more than one count but fewer than ten. J is TRBJ2-2 and V is TRBV4-2, with D hard to call. The CDR3 totals 14 residues. Between the trimmed V and J ends, which lost 4 bases and 1 base, there was a span of 7 bases. Germline V gene data show CDR1 as LGHNA and CDR2 as YNFKEQ. For the CDR3, the DNA is TGTGCCAGCAGCCGCTACGAGAACACCGGGGAGCTGTTTTTT. As protein: CASSRYENTGELFF.

V and J are TRBV6-5 and TRBJ2-5; 7 bases align to TRBD2. Germline CDR1 and CDR2: MNHEY and SVGAGI. Unmatched junction bases numbered 6, after V lost 7 bases and J lost 10 bases. The CDR3 runs to 11 residues. CDR3 coding DNA: TGTGCCAGCACTCTACGGGGGGACCAGTACTTC. Amino acid sequence: CASTLRGDQYF.

This clonotype was seen a handful of times. The chain recombines TRBV5-1 with TRBJ1-1; the D gene is possibly TRBD1 (5 bases). Trimming cost V 5 bases and J 3 bases, with 14 bases left between them. Germline V gene sequence: CDR1 SGHRS, CDR2 YFSETQ. There are 14 residues in the CDR3. The CDR3, as DNA: TGCGCCAGCAGAAGAGGGGCTGAGCACACTGAAGCTTTCTTT. Translating it yields CASRRGAEHTEAFF. Complete variable domain (other parts from reference TRBV5-1 and TRBJ1-1): KAGVTQTPRYLIKTRGQQVTLSCSPISGHRSVSWYQQTPGQGLQFLFEYFSETQRNKGNFPGRFSGRQFSNSRSEMNVSTLELGDSALYLCASRRGAEHTEAFFGQGTRLTVV.

Many counts were recorded for this clonotype. The CDR3 DNA is TGCGCCAGCAGCCAAAATTCCGGGTATAACGAGCAGTACGTC. Protein: CASSQNSGYNEQYV. The chain couples TRBV4-1 to TRBJ2-7; D not certain. V lost 2 bases and J 5 bases, leaving 13 bases between the germline ends. This CDR3 region has 14 residues. Germline CDR1 is MGHRA and CDR2 is YSYEKL.

This clonotype was counted only a few times. V and J are TRBV10-2 and TRBJ2-7; D is unresolved. CDR3 size: 15 residues. V dropped 6 bases and J dropped 0 bases, with 15 bases sitting between them. CDR1 and CDR2 from the germline V gene are WSHSY and SAAADI. DNA for the CDR3: TGCGCCAGCAGCAGCCTCAGGACCCTCTCCTACGAGCAGTACTTC. This codes for CASSSLRTLSYEQYF.

This chain connects TRBV27 to TRBJ2-1; 14 bases map to TRBD2. CDR1 and CDR2 (germline): MNHEY, SMNVEV (reference sequence). The CDR3 spans 14 residues. J gave up 9 bases and V 8 bases, and 6 bases lay outside the gene matches. CDR3 in amino acids: CASGRLAGGSEQFF. CDR3 DNA sequence: TGTGCCAGCGGTCGACTAGCGGGGGGGAGTGAGCAGTTCTTC.

This chain connects TRBV12-3 or TRBV12-4 to TRBJ2-7; D is tentatively TRBD1 or TRBD2 (5 bases each). The CDR3 extends over 13 amino acids. V was shortened by 3 bases and J by 6 bases, with 12 bases between the two germline ends. The CDR3 is CASSLVSGTEQYF. The DNA of the CDR3 is TGTGCCAGCAGTTTGGTTTCCGGGACCGAGCAGTACTTC.